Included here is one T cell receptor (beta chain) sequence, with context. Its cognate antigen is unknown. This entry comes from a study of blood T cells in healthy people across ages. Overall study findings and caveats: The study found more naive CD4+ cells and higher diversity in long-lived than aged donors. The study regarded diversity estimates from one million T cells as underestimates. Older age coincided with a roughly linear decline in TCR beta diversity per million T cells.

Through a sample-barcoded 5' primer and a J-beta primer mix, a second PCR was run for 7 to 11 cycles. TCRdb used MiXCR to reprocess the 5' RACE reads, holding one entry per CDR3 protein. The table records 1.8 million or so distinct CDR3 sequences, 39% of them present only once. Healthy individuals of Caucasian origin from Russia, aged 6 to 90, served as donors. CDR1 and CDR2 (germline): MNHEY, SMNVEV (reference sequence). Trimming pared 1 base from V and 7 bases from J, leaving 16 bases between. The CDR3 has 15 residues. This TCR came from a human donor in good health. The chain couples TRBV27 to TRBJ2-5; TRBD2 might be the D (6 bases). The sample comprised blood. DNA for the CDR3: TGTGCCAGCAGTTTATTAACAGGAGGGCTGGGGACCCAGTACTTC. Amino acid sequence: CASSLLTGGLGTQYF.